Here is one T cell receptor beta chain with its context. This sample is part of a study of blood T cell repertoires in COVID-19. Looking at the study overall: T cells, B-cell-depleted T cells, or PBMCs supplied cDNA or gDNA.

The V segment lost 0 bases and the J segment 0 bases; nucleotides outside the gene matches: 4. Per germline, CDR1 SGDLS and CDR2 YYNGEE. This CDR3 comprises 16 residues. As processed by the authors: Researchers report that nucleated cell counts were estimated from reference gene primer amplification. The protocol was immunoSEQ multiplex PCR, while the TCRdb copy is restricted to in-frame clones and leaves out a portion. D and trimming come from the DNA, and the V and J calls and clone size come from that table. The data contain around 250,000 clones, around 82% of them singletons. This sequence originates from a man aged 45-65 years who had recovered from COVID-19. Sequenced material: PBMCs or T cells enriched from blood (not recorded which). This sequence joins TRBV9 and TRBJ2-3; 7 bases are a match to TRBD2. The CDR3 nucleotides read TGTGCCAGCAGCGTAGCGAGCGGGACCAGCACAGATACGCAGTATTTT. Protein sequence: CASSVASGTSTDTQYF.